These 29 T cell receptor beta chains originate from one sample sequenced in a study of cytomegalovirus exposure and HLA in healthy donors. TCRdb's copy holds only in-frame clones and misses some; the assay was immunoSEQ multiplex PCR. The sample carries some 330,000 clones, 86% recorded once. Sequenced material: PBMCs. Source of these receptors: a young woman in good health and CMV-seronegative.

The CDR3 coding sequence is TGTGCCATCAAGAGCAGCACAGATACGCAGTATTTT. It specifies CAIKSSTDTQYF. The chain is built from TRBV10-3 and TRBJ2-3, with D hard to call. The V gene lost 7 bases and the J gene lost 0 bases, with 5 bases spanning the gap. The germline gives CDR1 ENHRY, CDR2 SYGVKD. The CDR3 consists of 12 residues.

The CDR3 DNA sequence: TGTGCCAGCTCACCACGAGAGAACACTGAAGCTTTCTTT. This gives the protein CASSPRENTEAFF. The rearrangement uses TRBV18 and TRBJ1-1; D call uncertain. From germline, CDR1 is KGHSH and CDR2 LQKENI. With 1 base removed from V and 1 base from J, the gap between germline ends came to 4 bases. The CDR3 extends over 13 amino acids.

Regarding this clone: Other DNA sequences in the sample encode the same CDR3. CDR3 sequence (DNA): TGCGCCAGCAGCCAAGGACAGGGTGGAACTGAAGCTTTCTTT. Protein: CASSQGQGGTEAFF. J is TRBJ1-1 and V is TRBV4-3; 7 positions agree with TRBD1. The CDR3 spans 14 residues. V lost 1 base, J lost 5 bases, and 4 bases stayed unmatched. Germline V gene lookup returns CDR1 LGHNA and CDR2 YSLEER.

The chain has TRBV5-1 and TRBJ1-4; no reliable D call. Trimming cost V 0 bases and J 0 bases, with 9 bases left between them. CDR1 is SGHRS and CDR2 is YFSETQ in the germline V gene. The CDR3 is 16 amino acids. The chain's CDR3 is CASSLVSSTTNEKLFF. The CDR3 DNA reads TGCGCCAGCAGCTTGGTTTCTTCTACAACTAATGAAAAACTGTTTTTT.

The chain links TRBV6-5 to TRBJ2-5, with 13 bases aligning to TRBD2. The germline V gene encodes CDR1 MNHEY and CDR2 SVGAGI. The V and J ends lost 2 bases and 5 bases, in that order; junction bases with no gene match: 5. The CDR3 contains 16 residues. The CDR3 reads CASSYGLAGVGETQYF. CDR3 DNA: TGTGCCAGCAGTTACGGACTAGCGGGAGTTGGCGAGACCCAGTACTTC.

The rearrangement joins TRBV4-3 to TRBJ2-1; TRBD2 matches at 12 bases. CDR3 length: 17 residues. The junction had 9 bases not matched to a gene; V was cut back by 0 bases and J by 9 bases. Germline-derived CDR1 and CDR2 are LGHNA and YSLEER. The CDR3 DNA is TGCGCCAGCAGCCAAGAGACTAGCGGGAGCCTCTGGCGTGAGCAGTTCTTC. As protein: CASSQETSGSLWREQFF.

This chain joins TRBV6-6 and TRBJ2-4; a possible D gene is TRBD1 (6 bases). This CDR3 has 16 residues. The ends were cut back, 5 bases at V and 1 base at J, with 15 bases in the middle. Germline lookup yields CDR1 MNHNY and CDR2 SVGAGI (reference sequence). This CDR3 is CASSNRVALAKNIQYF. In DNA, the CDR3 is TGTGCCAGCAGTAACAGGGTAGCCCTTGCCAAAAACATTCAGTACTTC.

This chain joins TRBV4-3 and TRBJ2-5, with 7 nucleotides matching TRBD2. Germline V lookup: CDR1 LGHNA, CDR2 YSLEER. V was pared by 0 bases and J by 6 bases, with 7 bases of the junction left unmatched. The CDR3 loop spans 15 amino acids. CDR3 sequence (DNA): TGCGCCAGCAGCCAAGATAATGGGGAGGGTAAGACCCAGTACTTC. Encoded protein: CASSQDNGEGKTQYF.

The chain couples TRBV5-1 to TRBJ1-4, with 10 bases fitting TRBD1. The CDR3 runs to 15 residues. Germline CDR1 SGHRS, CDR2 YFSETQ. V lost 0 bases and J lost 8; bases outside the gene matches: 4. The CDR3 loop reads CASSLAGTGEEKLFF. Written as DNA, the CDR3 is TGCGCCAGCAGCTTGGCGGGGACAGGGGAGGAAAAACTGTTTTTT.

This clone has just a few counts. The chain carries TRBV7-3 and TRBJ1-4; 7 nucleotides agree with TRBD1. The CDR3 is 15 amino acids. Germline-derived CDR1 and CDR2 are SGHTA and FQGTGA. V was pared by 6 bases and J by 3 bases, with 7 bases of the junction left unmatched. CDR3 sequence: CASSPTGIANEKLFF. CDR3 nucleotide sequence: TGTGCCAGCAGTCCGACAGGGATAGCTAATGAAAAACTGTTTTTT.

J is TRBJ1-2 and V is TRBV28; a possible D gene is TRBD1 (5 bases). The CDR3 length is 16 residues. Germline V CDR1 and CDR2: MDHEN, SYDVKM. The V and J ends lost 6 bases and 2 bases respectively, with 19 bases between them. The CDR3 DNA reads TGTGCCAGCAGCTCCACCCTGACAGCAATAAACTATGGCTACACCTTC. Amino acids: CASSSTLTAINYGYTF.

The chain couples TRBV7-2 to TRBJ2-5, with a possible D match to TRBD2 (6 bases). Germline lookup yields CDR1 SGHTA and CDR2 FQGNSA. The CDR3 consists of 15 residues. Trimming left V 2 bases short and J 0 bases short, with 10 bases between. CDR3 residues: CASSLTRLDQETQYF. The CDR3 nucleotides read TGTGCCAGCAGCTTAACCAGACTAGACCAAGAGACCCAGTACTTC. The variable domain in full, with the rest retrieved from reference TRBV7-2 and TRBJ2-5, is GAGVSQSPSNKVTEKGKDVELRCDPISGHTALYWYRQSLGQGLEFLIYFQGNSAPDKSGLPSDRFSAERTGGSVSTLTIQRTQQEDSAVYLCASSLTRLDQETQYFGPGTRLLVL.

The chain is built from TRBV4-1 and TRBJ2-1; 9 nucleotides agree with TRBD2. The CDR3 consists of 16 residues. Trimming removed 4 bases from V and 5 bases from J; junction bases left unmatched: 9. From germline, CDR1 is MGHRA and CDR2 YSYEKL. CDR3 loop: CASSPGGLAGDNEQFF. In nucleotides, the CDR3 is TGCGCCAGCAGCCCCGGGGGCTTAGCGGGAGACAATGAGCAGTTCTTC.

This clone was recorded a few times. Written as DNA, the CDR3 is TGTGCCAGCAGCGTACCCAGGGGCGAGAACACCATATATTTT. This translates into CASSVPRGENTIYF. The V and J genes are TRBV7-2 and TRBJ1-3, with TRBD1 as a possible D gene (6 bases). The germline CDR1 and CDR2 sequences are SGHTA and FQGNSA. The CDR3 loop spans 14 amino acids. V was cut by 5 bases and J by 7 bases, with 15 bases left in between. The variable domain in full, with the rest retrieved from reference TRBV7-2 and TRBJ1-3, is GAGVSQSPSNKVTEKGKDVELRCDPISGHTALYWYRQSLGQGLEFLIYFQGNSAPDKSGLPSDRFSAERTGGSVSTLTIQRTQQEDSAVYLCASSVPRGENTIYFGEGSWLTVV.

The rearrangement joins TRBV6-7 to TRBJ2-3; the match to TRBD2 covers 11 bases. TRBV6-7 is given ORF status, its function remaining uncertain. Losses at the gene ends were 6 bases for V and 4 bases for J; bases not matched to a gene: 15. This CDR3 contains 18 residues. The CDR3 DNA follows: TGTGCCAGCAGGCTACTAGCGGGAGAACGCCGTCGGGCAGATACGCAGTATTTT. It yields the protein CASRLLAGERRRADTQYF.

V usage is TRBV15 and J usage is TRBJ1-3, with D perhaps matching TRBD1 (6 bases). V was clipped by 0 bases and J by 0 bases, with 12 bases between them. Germline CDR1 and CDR2: LNHNV and YYDKDF (reference sequence). CDR3 length equals 17 residues. The CDR3: CATSRDQGPYSGNTIYF. Written as DNA, the CDR3 is TGTGCCACCAGCAGAGATCAGGGGCCCTACTCTGGAAACACCATATATTTT. The complete variable domain, with remaining parts taken from reference TRBV15 and TRBJ1-3, reads DAMVIQNPRYQVTQFGKPVTLSCSQTLNHNVMYWYQQKSSQAPKLLFHYYDKDFNNEADTPDNFQSRRPNTSFCFLDIRSPGLGDTAMYLCATSRDQGPYSGNTIYFGEGSWLTVV.

This chain links TRBV5-1 with TRBJ2-3, with D unclear. V was pared by 5 bases and J by 2 bases, with 3 bases between. The CDR3 is 11 amino acids. Germline CDR1 reads SGHRS; CDR2 reads YFSETQ. In DNA form, the CDR3 reads TGCGCCAGCAGTTACACAGATACGCAGTATTTT. It is translated as CASSYTDTQYF. Based on the CDR3 plus reference TRBV5-1 and TRBJ2-3, the full variable domain is KAGVTQTPRYLIKTRGQQVTLSCSPISGHRSVSWYQQTPGQGLQFLFEYFSETQRNKGNFPGRFSGRQFSNSRSEMNVSTLELGDSALYLCASSYTDTQYFGPGTRLTVL.

The V call is TRBV5-4, the J call TRBJ1-1; no clear D gene. V dropped 1 base and J dropped 3 bases, with 7 bases sitting between them. The CDR3 runs to 13 residues. CDR1 is SGHNT, CDR2 YYREEE, per germline (reference sequence). CDR3 sequence (DNA): TGTGCCAGCAGCTTGAATCGTGACACTGAAGCTTTCTTT. Encoded protein: CASSLNRDTEAFF.

V and J are TRBV27 and TRBJ2-7, with D perhaps TRBD1 (5 bases). Germline V gene sequence: CDR1 MNHEY, CDR2 SMNVEV (reference sequence). Trimming took 3 bases from V and 6 from J, leaving 12 bases between them. The CDR3 has 13 residues. CDR3 in amino acids: CASSFSPGFEQYF. The CDR3 DNA sequence: TGTGCCAGCAGTTTCTCTCCAGGGTTCGAGCAGTACTTC.

The chain uses TRBV5-6 and TRBJ2-1; D gene unclear. With 0 bases removed from V and 12 bases from J, the gap between germline ends came to 7 bases. Germline-derived CDR1 and CDR2 are SGHDT and YYEEEE. The CDR3 extends over 11 amino acids. This CDR3 reads CASSLGLMQFF. CDR3 nucleotide sequence: TGTGCCAGCAGCTTGGGTCTAATGCAGTTCTTC.

The V call is TRBV27, the J call TRBJ1-1; D uncertain. V lost 4 bases and J 1 base, leaving 4 bases between the germline ends. The CDR3 runs 12 residues. Looked up from germline, CDR1 is MNHEY and CDR2 is SMNVEV (reference sequence). CDR3 coding DNA: TGTGCCAGCAGTTCCAAGAACACTGAAGCTTTCTTT. Residues: CASSSKNTEAFF.

In this sample, this clone turned up once. The rearrangement joins TRBV7-2 to TRBJ1-5; a possible D gene is TRBD1 (6 bases). V was shortened by 1 base and J by 5 bases, with 9 bases between the two germline ends. Germline assignment: CDR1 SGHTA and CDR2 FQGNSA. The CDR3 runs to 14 residues. Written as DNA, the CDR3 is TGTGCCAGCAGCTTAGGCCAGGGGTATCAGCCCCAGCATTTT. It translates to CASSLGQGYQPQHF.

The genes are TRBV10-3 and TRBJ2-3; TRBD2 matches at 9 bases. Germline CDR1 is ENHRY and CDR2 is SYGVKD. CDR3 length equals 12 residues. Trimming removed 10 bases from V and 3 bases from J; junction bases left unmatched: 2. CDR3 bases: TGTGCCAGTAGCGGGAGTACAGATACGCAGTATTTT. Protein: CASSGSTDTQYF.

This sequence joins TRBV6-1 and TRBJ2-2; a weak D match, TRBD1 (5 bases). Germline CDR1 reads MNHNS; CDR2 reads SASEGT. V was shortened by 4 bases and J by 6 bases, with 12 bases between the two germline ends. The CDR3 extends over 14 amino acids. The chain's CDR3 is CASSGSRVPGELFF. CDR3 nucleotide sequence: TGTGCCAGCAGTGGTTCCAGGGTCCCCGGGGAGCTGTTTTTT.

The chain has TRBV20-1 and TRBJ1-4; D ambiguous. The V and J ends lost 7 bases and 3 bases respectively, with 6 bases between them. The CDR3 covers 11 residues. Germline V gene lookup returns CDR1 DFQATT and CDR2 SNEGSKA (reference sequence). The CDR3 loop reads CSVAANEKLFF. The CDR3 DNA reads TGCAGTGTAGCGGCTAATGAAAAACTGTTTTTT.

The rearrangement uses TRBV2 and TRBJ2-2, with D perhaps TRBD1 (5 bases). V was trimmed by 2 bases and J by 0 bases, leaving 10 bases between them. CDR1 is SNHLY and CDR2 is FYNNEI in the germline V gene. The CDR3 covers 16 residues. This chain's CDR3 is CASSEWTPSNTGELFF. The CDR3 coding sequence is TGTGCCAGCAGTGAATGGACACCCTCGAACACCGGGGAGCTGTTTTTT.

This clone was counted only a few times. CDR3: CASRPRPIDSNQPQHF. CDR3 sequence (DNA): TGTGCCAGTAGGCCGAGGCCTATCGATAGCAATCAGCCCCAGCATTTT. The rearrangement joins TRBV19 to TRBJ1-5; D gene ambiguous. Germline V CDR1 and CDR2: LNHDA, SQIVND (reference sequence). The CDR3 loop spans 16 amino acids. Deletions cut 6 bases from V and 0 bases from J, with 15 bases between.

The sample holds one count of this clone. This chain links TRBV7-3 with TRBJ2-2, with 15 bases aligning to TRBD2. V shed 5 bases and J 7 bases; nucleotides not matched to a gene: 5. Germline V gene data show CDR1 as SGHTA and CDR2 as FQGTGA. The CDR3 extends over 16 amino acids. CDR3 sequence reads: CASSPGLAGGHGELFF. The CDR3 DNA sequence: TGTGCCAGCAGCCCCGGACTAGCGGGAGGGCACGGGGAGCTGTTTTTT.

There are a few counts of this clone. The chain is built from TRBV5-1 and TRBJ2-1; tentatively, D is TRBD1 (5 bases). The length of the CDR3 is 15 residues. Germline values: CDR1 SGHRS, CDR2 YFSETQ. V was shortened by 0 bases and J by 6 bases, with 13 bases between the two germline ends. CDR3 region: CASSLGSGWGNEQFF. In nucleotides, the CDR3 is TGCGCCAGCAGCTTGGGATCAGGGTGGGGCAATGAGCAGTTCTTC.